This note documents a single T cell receptor beta chain sequence. It was CD45RO-negative cells, positively selected for CCR7, that made up naive CD8 cells, with terminally differentiated effector memory CD45RA+ cells excluded. Profiling relied on immunoSEQ multiplex PCR, and the TCRdb table lists in-frame clones only, not all of them. Here the sample spans millions of clones, about 93% being singletons. The data originate from a study of shared clonotypes between healthy human individuals. The sequenced sample consisted of naive CD8+ T cells from PBMCs. This clonotype originated in a man younger than 35 in good health. Some clones in this sample may be carry-over from other donors' samples.

The CDR3 region has the DNA TGTGCCAGCAGTTCGGGGCGGGCCGATTACCTCTCTGGAAACACCATATATTTT. Amino acid sequence: CASSSGRADYLSGNTIYF. This chain links TRBV28 with TRBJ1-3; a possible D gene is TRBD1 (5 bases). This CDR3 has 18 amino acids. CDR1 and CDR2 (germline): MDHEN, SYDVKM. Trimming removed 4 bases at V and 0 bases at J, with 19 bases between.